These T cell receptor beta chains were read from a single sample in a study of blood T cell repertoires in COVID-19. Clones were read by immunoSEQ multiplex PCR, and TCRdb kept only the in-frame ones, dropping some. Of approximately 170,000 clones in the sample, around 80% are singletons; the top ten hold roughly 8%. Sequencing was performed on PBMCs or T cells enriched from blood (not recorded which). Receptor source: a woman in her forties or fifties who had recovered from COVID-19. The CDR3 runs from the conserved cysteine through the conserved F or W. Fields, in order: V gene, J gene, D gene, clone size, CDR3 protein, CDR3 DNA. A D gene is named only where the DNA matches it firmly. The size field is filled for only some rows; it gives once, few, many or a size class.

V gene: TRBV9
J gene: TRBJ2-2
D gene: TRBD1
clone size: .
CDR3 protein: CASSVSPTGETGELFF
CDR3 DNA: TGTGCCAGCAGCGTTAGCCCCACAGGGGAAACCGGGGAGCTGTTTTTT

V gene: TRBV6-5
J gene: TRBJ1-1
D gene: TRBD1
clone size: .
CDR3 protein: CASSYSTGANTEAFF
CDR3 DNA: TGTGCCAGCAGTTACTCGACAGGGGCCAACACTGAAGCTTTCTTT

V gene: TRBV5-1
J gene: TRBJ1-1
D gene: .
clone size: few
CDR3 protein: CASSVISNTEAFF
CDR3 DNA: TGCGCCAGCAGCGTAATTTCGAACACTGAAGCTTTCTTT

V gene: TRBV2
J gene: TRBJ1-2
D gene: .
clone size: few
CDR3 protein: CASSNRLKNYGYTF
CDR3 DNA: TGTGCCAGCAGTAACAGGTTGAAGAACTATGGCTACACCTTC

V gene: TRBV7-2
J gene: TRBJ1-1
D gene: .
clone size: .
CDR3 protein: CASSPQTRLNTEAFF
CDR3 DNA: TGTGCCAGCAGCCCCCAGACAAGACTGAACACTGAAGCTTTCTTT

V gene: TRBV3-1/TRBV3-2
J gene: TRBJ2-7
D gene: .
clone size: .
CDR3 protein: CASSQLDYEQYF
CDR3 DNA: TGTGCCAGCAGCCAACTAGACTACGAGCAGTACTTC

V gene: TRBV7-8
J gene: TRBJ1-1
D gene: .
clone size: .
CDR3 protein: CASSSTGLGTEAFF
CDR3 DNA: TGTGCCAGCAGCTCAACAGGCCTGGGGACTGAAGCTTTCTTT

V gene: TRBV27
J gene: TRBJ1-1
D gene: .
clone size: .
CDR3 protein: CASIGGTEAFF
CDR3 DNA: TGTGCCAGCATCGGGGGGACTGAAGCTTTCTTT

V gene: TRBV7-7
J gene: TRBJ2-2
D gene: TRBD1
clone size: .
CDR3 protein: CASSPTGPPRSGELFF
CDR3 DNA: TGTGCTAGCAGCCCGACAGGGCCCCCCCGAAGCGGGGAGCTGTTTTTT

V gene: TRBV19
J gene: TRBJ2-5
D gene: .
clone size: .
CDR3 protein: CASQPGTPQETQYF
CDR3 DNA: TGTGCCAGTCAGCCGGGAACGCCTCAAGAGACCCAGTACTTC

V gene: TRBV3-1/TRBV3-2
J gene: TRBJ2-7
D gene: .
clone size: .
CDR3 protein: CASSQDPLASYEQYF
CDR3 DNA: TGTGCCAGCAGCCAAGATCCACTAGCATCCTACGAGCAGTACTTC

V gene: TRBV10-3
J gene: TRBJ2-1
D gene: TRBD2
clone size: .
CDR3 protein: CAISETGTSDEQFF
CDR3 DNA: TGTGCCATCAGTGAGACCGGGACTAGCGATGAGCAGTTCTTC

V gene: TRBV28
J gene: TRBJ2-7
D gene: .
clone size: .
CDR3 protein: CASSLTSRYEQYF
CDR3 DNA: TGTGCCAGCAGTTTAACTAGCCGGTACGAGCAGTACTTC

V gene: TRBV18
J gene: TRBJ1-1
D gene: TRBD1
clone size: .
CDR3 protein: CASSQTGVNTEAFF
CDR3 DNA: TGTGCCAGCTCGCAGACAGGGGTCAACACTGAAGCTTTCTTT

V gene: TRBV27
J gene: TRBJ2-1
D gene: .
clone size: .
CDR3 protein: CASSLLAGLYNEQFF
CDR3 DNA: TGTGCCAGCAGTTTATTGGCAGGGTTGTACAATGAGCAGTTCTTC

V gene: TRBV18
J gene: TRBJ2-7
D gene: .
clone size: .
CDR3 protein: CASSPPVGDEQYF
CDR3 DNA: TGTGCCAGCTCACCACCGGTCGGGGACGAGCAGTACTTC

V gene: TRBV19
J gene: TRBJ1-5
D gene: TRBD1
clone size: few
CDR3 protein: CASSTRPFQDREFQPQHF
CDR3 DNA: TGTGCCAGTAGTACCCGCCCTTTTCAGGACAGGGAGTTTCAGCCCCAGCATTTT

V gene: TRBV6-2/TRBV6-3
J gene: TRBJ2-1
D gene: TRBD2
clone size: .
CDR3 protein: CASSLTAGLAASEQFF
CDR3 DNA: TGTGCCAGCAGCCTCACAGCGGGACTAGCGGCCAGTGAGCAGTTCTTC

V gene: TRBV11-3
J gene: TRBJ2-7
D gene: .
clone size: .
CDR3 protein: CASSFVQGPYEQYF
CDR3 DNA: TGTGCCAGCAGCTTTGTACAGGGCCCCTACGAGCAGTACTTC

V gene: TRBV28
J gene: TRBJ1-2
D gene: .
clone size: .
CDR3 protein: CASSLSRVMSGYTF
CDR3 DNA: TGTGCCAGCAGTTTATCACGGGTCATGAGCGGCTACACCTTC

V gene: TRBV20-1
J gene: TRBJ2-1
D gene: TRBD2
clone size: .
CDR3 protein: CSASGPPGLAGLNEQFF
CDR3 DNA: TGCAGTGCTAGTGGGCCACCGGGACTAGCGGGACTCAATGAGCAGTTCTTC

V gene: TRBV3-1/TRBV3-2
J gene: TRBJ1-1
D gene: TRBD1
clone size: .
CDR3 protein: CASSPYYTGGRLMNTEAFF
CDR3 DNA: TGTGCCAGCAGCCCGTATTACACAGGGGGACGGCTCATGAACACTGAAGCTTTCTTT

V gene: TRBV19
J gene: TRBJ2-6
D gene: .
clone size: .
CDR3 protein: CASSISTGDPGANVLTF
CDR3 DNA: TGTGCCAGTAGTATAAGTACGGGGGATCCTGGGGCCAACGTCCTGACTTTC

V gene: TRBV29-1
J gene: TRBJ1-4
D gene: .
clone size: .
CDR3 protein: CSAGLTNEKLFF
CDR3 DNA: TGCAGCGCGGGACTAACTAATGAAAAACTGTTTTTT

V gene: TRBV4-3
J gene: TRBJ1-5
D gene: .
clone size: .
CDR3 protein: CASSQDGLQPQHF
CDR3 DNA: TGCGCCAGCAGCCAAGACGGGTTACAGCCCCAGCATTTT

V gene: TRBV5-4
J gene: TRBJ2-5
D gene: TRBD2
clone size: few
CDR3 protein: CASSLAASGQETQYF
CDR3 DNA: TGTGCCAGCAGCTTGGCAGCTAGCGGCCAAGAGACCCAGTACTTC

V gene: TRBV14
J gene: TRBJ1-1
D gene: .
clone size: .
CDR3 protein: CASSQVTGGRMNTEAFF
CDR3 DNA: TGTGCCAGCAGCCAAGTAACCGGGGGGCGGATGAACACTGAAGCTTTCTTT

V gene: TRBV28
J gene: TRBJ1-2
D gene: .
clone size: .
CDR3 protein: CASRTELSRAYGYTF
CDR3 DNA: TGTGCCAGCAGAACGGAATTAAGCAGGGCGTATGGCTACACCTTC

V gene: TRBV28
J gene: TRBJ2-7
D gene: TRBD1
clone size: .
CDR3 protein: CASTVGGHYEQYF
CDR3 DNA: TGTGCCAGCACAGTAGGGGGCCACTACGAGCAGTACTTC

V gene: TRBV5-1
J gene: TRBJ2-2
D gene: .
clone size: .
CDR3 protein: CASSGRQRNTGELFF
CDR3 DNA: TGCGCCAGCAGCGGAAGACAGAGGAACACCGGGGAGCTGTTTTTT

V gene: TRBV7-3
J gene: TRBJ1-2
D gene: TRBD1
clone size: .
CDR3 protein: CASSPGQGEGYTF
CDR3 DNA: TGTGCCAGCAGCCCCGGACAGGGCGAAGGCTACACCTTC

V gene: TRBV29-1
J gene: TRBJ2-5
D gene: TRBD1
clone size: .
CDR3 protein: CSVQQGIGETQYF
CDR3 DNA: TGCAGCGTACAACAGGGGATCGGAGAGACCCAGTACTTC

V gene: TRBV5-5
J gene: TRBJ2-4
D gene: TRBD1
clone size: .
CDR3 protein: CASSTGTGGFLAKNIQYF
CDR3 DNA: TGTGCCAGCAGCACCGGGACAGGAGGCTTCCTAGCCAAAAACATTCAGTACTTC

V gene: TRBV29-1
J gene: TRBJ2-7
D gene: TRBD1
clone size: .
CDR3 protein: CSVGEPGQGYEQYF
CDR3 DNA: TGCAGCGTTGGGGAACCGGGACAGGGCTACGAGCAGTACTTC

V gene: TRBV12-3/TRBV12-4
J gene: TRBJ2-3
D gene: .
clone size: .
CDR3 protein: CASSPQSDTQYF
CDR3 DNA: TGTGCCAGCAGCCCCCAATCAGATACGCAGTATTTT

V gene: TRBV4-1
J gene: TRBJ1-5
D gene: .
clone size: .
CDR3 protein: CASSVVGGDNQPQHF
CDR3 DNA: TGCGCCAGCAGTGTGGTGGGGGGAGATAATCAGCCCCAGCATTTT

V gene: TRBV5-4
J gene: TRBJ2-5
D gene: .
clone size: .
CDR3 protein: CASSLKRGRRETQYF
CDR3 DNA: TGTGCCAGCAGCTTGAAGAGAGGGCGGCGAGAGACCCAGTACTTC

V gene: TRBV28
J gene: TRBJ2-1
D gene: TRBD2
clone size: .
CDR3 protein: CASSLTSGRRGNEQFF
CDR3 DNA: TGTGCCAGCAGTTTGACTAGCGGGAGACGTGGCAATGAGCAGTTCTTC

V gene: TRBV18
J gene: TRBJ2-6
D gene: .
clone size: .
CDR3 protein: CASSPQGRSGANVLTF
CDR3 DNA: TGTGCCAGCTCACCCCAGGGGCGGTCTGGGGCCAACGTCCTGACTTTC

V gene: TRBV7-9
J gene: TRBJ2-1
D gene: TRBD2
clone size: .
CDR3 protein: CASSFLSSGSANEQFF
CDR3 DNA: TGTGCCAGCAGCTTTCTTTCTAGCGGGAGTGCCAATGAGCAGTTCTTC

V gene: TRBV28
J gene: TRBJ1-1
D gene: .
clone size: .
CDR3 protein: CASSLAGDWNREAFF
CDR3 DNA: TGTGCCAGCAGTTTAGCCGGGGATTGGAACCGTGAAGCTTTCTTT

V gene: TRBV7-9
J gene: TRBJ1-5
D gene: TRBD1
clone size: .
CDR3 protein: CASSGTGWDNQPQHF
CDR3 DNA: TGTGCCAGCTCCGGGACAGGGTGGGACAATCAGCCCCAGCATTTT